This entry is about one T cell receptor (beta chain). The data were obtained in a study of blood T cell repertoires in COVID-19. Per the original methods: Counts of nucleated cells, estimated from reference gene primer amplification, were obtained. Sequencing used immunoSEQ multiplex PCR; TCRdb keeps in-frame clones, though not all of them. V and J calls and clone size follow that table, whereas D and trimming were derived from the DNA. The table records 170,000 or so clones, more than 85% of them present only once. The CDR3 sequence is 15 residues long. Germline values: CDR1 MGHRA, CDR2 YSYEKL. V lost 0 bases and J lost 7; bases outside the gene matches: 6.

This clonotype was obtained from a man aged 40-55 years with active or convalescent COVID-19. The specimen sequenced was peripheral blood. This chain connects TRBV4-1 to TRBJ2-3; TRBD1 matches 8 bases. The CDR3 loop is CASSQDQGAQNTQYF. For the CDR3, the DNA is TGCGCCAGCAGCCAAGATCAGGGGGCGCAAAATACGCAGTATTTT.